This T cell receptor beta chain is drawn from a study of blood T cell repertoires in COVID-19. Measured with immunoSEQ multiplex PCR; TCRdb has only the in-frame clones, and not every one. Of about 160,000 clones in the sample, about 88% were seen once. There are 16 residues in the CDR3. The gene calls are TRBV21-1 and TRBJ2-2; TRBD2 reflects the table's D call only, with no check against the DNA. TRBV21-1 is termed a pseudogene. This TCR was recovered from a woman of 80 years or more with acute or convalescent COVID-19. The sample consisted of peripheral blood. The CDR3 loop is CASSPYGDVEHGELFF. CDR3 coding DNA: TGTGCCAGCAGCCCTTATGGAGACGTGGAACACGGGGAGCTGTTTTTT.